This entry features one T cell receptor (beta chain) sequence. V dropped 5 bases and J dropped 7; count of bases not matched to a gene: 7. The germline gives CDR1 PRHDT, CDR2 FYEKMQ (reference sequence). This CDR3 comprises 15 residues. Original handling: Amplification with reference gene primers provided the estimates of nucleated cell counts. The protocol was immunoSEQ multiplex PCR, while the TCRdb copy is restricted to in-frame clones and leaves out a portion. V, J and clone size were drawn from that table, and D and trimming were deduced from the DNA. The sample lists some 370,000 clones, about 90% occurring once. The data were obtained in a study of blood T cell repertoires in COVID-19. Looking at the study overall: COVID-19 samples, acute and convalescent, were from the United States, Italy and Spain. Nucleic acid was either cDNA or gDNA, and it came from T cells, B-cell-depleted T cells, or PBMCs.

This TCR was sampled from a man aged 40-50 years with acute or convalescent COVID-19. The V call is TRBV13, the J call TRBJ2-1; 11 nucleotides line up with TRBD2. Sequenced material: peripheral blood. The chain's CDR3 is CASSPPRLAGNEQFF. The DNA of the CDR3 is TGTGCCAGCAGCCCCCCGAGACTAGCGGGAAATGAGCAGTTCTTC.